This is a list of T cell receptor beta chains from one sample in a study of read filtering for tumor transcriptome and immune sequencing. TCRdb reanalysed the reads using MiXCR and keeps one entry per CDR3 protein. The repertoire holds 120,000 or so distinct CDR3 sequences, with roughly 13% as singletons. Sequencing was carried out using a population of CD138-negative cells sorted from bone marrow. The origin of the receptors is a donor at least 40 years old with multiple myeloma. The CDR3 runs from the conserved cysteine through the conserved F or W. Each record gives: V gene, clone size, D gene, J gene, CDR3 protein, CDR3 DNA. A D gene is named only where the DNA matches it firmly. Some rows mark clone size as missing; the rest say once, few, many or name a class of expanded clone.

TRBV12-3/TRBV12-4	many	TRBD2	TRBJ2-3	CASSLGTSGSQTLTDTQYF	TGTGCCAGCAGTTTAGGGACTAGCGGGAGTCAAACCCTGACAGATACGCAGTATTTT
TRBV7-9	many	NA	TRBJ2-1	CASSPPTMRPKYNEQFF	TGTGCCAGCAGCCCCCCGACTATGCGTCCAAAATACAATGAGCAGTTCTTC
TRBV18	many	NA	TRBJ2-1	CASSPFRDPPGNEQFF	TGTGCCAGCTCACCATTCCGGGACCCCCCCGGGAATGAGCAGTTCTTC
TRBV20-1	many	TRBD2	TRBJ2-3	CSARLAGGGTDTQYF	TGCAGTGCTAGGTTAGCGGGAGGAGGCACAGATACGCAGTATTTT
TRBV25-1	NA	NA	TRBJ2-1	CASSGQRRDNEQFF	TGTGCCAGCAGTGGGCAGCGGAGGGACAATGAGCAGTTCTTC
TRBV20-1	many	TRBD2	TRBJ2-2	CSASASSGGVARYTGELFF	TGCAGTGCTAGTGCATCTAGCGGGGGGGTCGCGAGGTACACCGGGGAGCTGTTTTTT
TRBV5-1	many	NA	TRBJ2-1	CASTLAGGNEQFF	TGCGCCAGCACCCTGGCAGGGGGGAATGAGCAGTTCTTC
TRBV5-1	NA	NA	TRBJ2-5	CASSAGTNIQETQYF	TGCGCCAGCAGCGCCGGGACAAACATCCAAGAGACCCAGTACTTC
TRBV10-2	few	NA	TRBJ2-7	CASSAGAREQYF	TGCGCCAGCAGTGCGGGAGCCAGGGAGCAGTACTTC
TRBV9	few	TRBD2	TRBJ2-7	CASSVGTSGTYEQYF	TGTGCCAGCAGCGTCGGGACTAGCGGAACCTACGAGCAGTACTTC
TRBV4-2	NA	TRBD2	TRBJ2-2	CASSQEPSGVTGELFF	TGTGCCAGCAGCCAAGAACCTAGCGGGGTCACCGGGGAGCTGTTTTTT
TRBV6-5	few	NA	TRBJ2-1	CASSYRGGTYNEQFF	TGTGCCAGCAGTTATAGGGGGGGGACCTACAATGAGCAGTTCTTC
TRBV20-1	many	TRBD2	TRBJ2-5	CSAPTRGGIQTQYF	TGCAGTGCCCCGACCCGGGGGGGCATCCAGACCCAGTACTTC
TRBV10-3	few	NA	TRBJ1-1	CAIREGPDEAFF	TGTGCCATCAGGGAGGGGCCAGATGAAGCTTTCTTT
TRBV28	NA	TRBD2	TRBJ2-1	CASSLWRENYNEQFF	TGTGCCAGCAGTTTATGGCGGGAGAACTACAATGAGCAGTTCTTC
TRBV28	many	TRBD1	TRBJ2-1	CASSPTGEPYNEQFF	TGTGCCAGCAGCCCGACAGGGGAGCCCTACAATGAGCAGTTCTTC